This note documents a single T cell receptor (beta chain) sequence. What antigen it recognizes has not been identified. Base quality data are lacking; no much larger clone is found one base away. Other DNA sequences from this sample encode an identical CDR3 as well. The data derive from a study of shared clonotypes between healthy human individuals (dated by TCRdb to the early 2020s). Some background on the complete study: The cohort comprised a couple of women and a few men aged 18 to 49 years. Leukapheresis yielded between about 0.9 and 9 billion PBMCs per donor. For each donor, CD4 naive and CD4 memory were each run on three plates, CD8 naive on two plates, and CD8 memory on one plate. To estimate repertoire size and how much clonotype sharing occurs between individuals, the study deeply sequenced the blood TCR repertoires of five healthy adults. Different laboratories and diverse techniques were used to prepare libraries and sequence TCR repertoires, to increase sequencing depth and limit assay-specific biases.

Summary of the overall study and its limitations: Sharing across a handful of donors was observed for about 5% of naive CD4, around 3.5% of naive CD8, around 2.5% of memory CD4, and around 0.4% of memory CD8 clonotypes. Because the study included a small number of donors, the genetic and exposure-history diversity represented was limited. Sampling was restricted to blood, and TCR repertoires in tissue are likely to differ from TCR repertoires in blood. Naive subsets generally had larger estimated clonotype richness than memory subsets did. Compared with non-shared clonotypes, the clonotypes found in all four sorted-subset donors had higher generation probabilities. Rarefaction of sorted-subset datasets indicated incomplete sequencing despite the large sequencing depth. Pairwise subsampling indicated that sequencing depth was expected to affect the degree of clonotype sharing among donors.

Looking up the germline V gene yields CDR1 SNHLY and CDR2 FYNNEI. V and J lose 4 bases and 2 bases, and a span of 9 bases separates them. CDR3 length: 13 amino acids, cysteine to phenylalanine. The DNA shown is the 39-base CDR3, in frame from base 1. Using the deep immunoSEQ assay, multiplex PCR amplified TCR CDR3 regions from genomic DNA. Genomic DNA extracted from each cell subset was distributed evenly over all wells of several immunoSEQ 96-well plates, and each plate served as one replicate. Each replicate PCR for sorted subsets received about 220 ng genomic DNA, equal to about 30,000 T cell genomes. Purified libraries were quantified with a Qubit 3.0 fluorometer, sized on a Bioanalyzer 2100, and re-quantified with the KAPA Library Quantification kit. Every immunoSEQ 96-well plate was sequenced on a dedicated single-read 150-cycle Illumina NextSeq 550 flow cell. Processing in the source paper ran as follows. Because the immunoSEQ output included only junctional sequences and no quality scores, the filtering could not be the same as the filtering used for full-length reads. Sequences were annotated with PyIR, a Python wrapper for IgBLAST v1.9, and V/J genes and CDR3 were assigned using IMGT germline references. Reads were removed for weak V/J assignments (E-value above 1e-6), missing CDR3, stop codons, out-of-frame junctions, or ambiguous translated residues. A V3J clonotype was defined by an identical inferred V gene, J gene, and CDR3 amino acid sequence. The percentage overlap between two repertoires was calculated by dividing the number of shared unique clonotypes by the size of the smaller repertoire. RTK rarefaction, the Chao1 estimator, and Recon v2.1 estimates of unobserved clonotypes were used to assess repertoire richness. For all TCRbeta clonotypes obtained by the gDNA method from a handful of donors, generation probabilities were computed with OLGA. The clones in this table, taken by TCRdb from immuneACCESS, are in-frame only. Not every clone is retained; where verified, under half of the shortfall comes from an unresolved V gene, and the cause of the rest is unknown. Clonal size and the V and J genes are those of that table, whereas D and trimming came from the DNA. This sample holds a few hundred thousand clones; around two thirds were observed only once. The top ten clonotypes cover 10% of the sample.

Healthy HIV-negative adults with no recently reported acute infections or vaccinations were included as donors. Every donor was a Caucasian adult residing in Nashville, Tennessee, USA. CD4+ T cells were enriched by magnetic negative selection, after which naive cells were positively selected on CD45RA and the negative fraction was taken as the memory subset. Blood was collected by leukapheresis, and PBMCs were isolated by Ficoll-Histopaque density gradient centrifugation and then cryopreserved in liquid nitrogen vapor phase. Purity and quantity of every magnetically sorted T cell population were checked by analytical flow cytometry. Each sorted fraction had its genomic DNA isolated and then quantified by UV absorbance on a Nanodrop 2000c.

The sample taken for sequencing was memory CD4+ T cells sorted from blood. Interpreted using the paper, the cell subset or site label stands for: CD45RA-negative fraction. The V and J genes are TRBV2 and TRBJ2-7; too little of a D gene remains to name it. The receptor was isolated from a man aged 25 to 40 in good health. This receptor has the CDR3 CASSVGRTYEQYF. The base sequence is TGTGCCAGCAGTGTGGGCCGGACCTACGAGCAGTACTTC.